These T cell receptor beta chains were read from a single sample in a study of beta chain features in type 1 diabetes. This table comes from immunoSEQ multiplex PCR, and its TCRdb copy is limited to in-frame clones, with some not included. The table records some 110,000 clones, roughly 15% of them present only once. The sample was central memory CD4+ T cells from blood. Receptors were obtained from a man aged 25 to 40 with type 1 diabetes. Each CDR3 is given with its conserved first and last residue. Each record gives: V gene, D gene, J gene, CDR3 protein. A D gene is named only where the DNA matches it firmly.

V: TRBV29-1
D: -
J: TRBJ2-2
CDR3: CSVEVHTGKRTGELFF

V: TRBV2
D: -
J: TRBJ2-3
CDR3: CASAPVGTDTQYF

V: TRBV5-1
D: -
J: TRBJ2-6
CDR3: CASLLGPGGANVLTF

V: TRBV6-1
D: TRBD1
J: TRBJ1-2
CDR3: CASSEDRGQDYGYTF

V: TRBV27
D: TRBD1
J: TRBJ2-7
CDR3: CATAGTGGDEQYF

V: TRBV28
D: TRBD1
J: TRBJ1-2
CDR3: CASRPGTGGHGYTF

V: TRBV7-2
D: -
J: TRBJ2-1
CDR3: CASSPTSAGHNEQFF

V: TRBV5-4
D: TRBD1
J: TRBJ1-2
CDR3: CASSFSDRDYGYTF

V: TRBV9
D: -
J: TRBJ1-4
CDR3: CASSDGSDEKLFF

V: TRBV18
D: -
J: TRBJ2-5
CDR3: CASSPPGFTQETQYF

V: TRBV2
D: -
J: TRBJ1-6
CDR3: CASNPGESSPLHF

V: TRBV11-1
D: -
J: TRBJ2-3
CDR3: CASSLKGDTQYF

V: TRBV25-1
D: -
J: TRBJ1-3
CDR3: CASSGYTGPSGNTIYF

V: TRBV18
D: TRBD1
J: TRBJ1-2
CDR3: CASSPTDRATGYTF

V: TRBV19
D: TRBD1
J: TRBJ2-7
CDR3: CASSGTGGGEQYF

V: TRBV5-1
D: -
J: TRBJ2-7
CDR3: CASGPGTANPYEQYF

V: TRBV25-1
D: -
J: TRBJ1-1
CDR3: CASSERGGVEAFF

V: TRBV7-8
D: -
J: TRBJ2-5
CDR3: CASSLARETQYF

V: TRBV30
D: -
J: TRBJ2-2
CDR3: CAWTGSTGELFF

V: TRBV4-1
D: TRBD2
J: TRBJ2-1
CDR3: CASLRIAGAEGEQFF

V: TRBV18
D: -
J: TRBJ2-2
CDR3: CASASTPGELFF

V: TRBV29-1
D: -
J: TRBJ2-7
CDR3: CSVVTIAGAGEQYF

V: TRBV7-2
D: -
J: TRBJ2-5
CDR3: CASSSPGARETQYF

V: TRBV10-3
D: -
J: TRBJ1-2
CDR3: CASSEQALTNYGYTF

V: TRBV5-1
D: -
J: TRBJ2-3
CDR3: CASSSDTQGTDTQYF

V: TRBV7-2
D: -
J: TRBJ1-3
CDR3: CASSLDANTIYF

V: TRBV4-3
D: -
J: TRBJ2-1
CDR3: CASSHRPGNEQFF

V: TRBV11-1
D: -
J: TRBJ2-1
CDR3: CASSLAQVNNEQFF

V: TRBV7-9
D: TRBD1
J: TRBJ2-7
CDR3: CASSLGGQGAYEQYF

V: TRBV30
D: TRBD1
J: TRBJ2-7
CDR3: CAWSSPGQGVYEQYF

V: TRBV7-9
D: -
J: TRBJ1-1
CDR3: CASSETSNTEAFF

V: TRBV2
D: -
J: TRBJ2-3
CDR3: CASSAGRTSTDTQYF

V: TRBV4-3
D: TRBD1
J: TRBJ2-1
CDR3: CASSETRDRPYNEQFF

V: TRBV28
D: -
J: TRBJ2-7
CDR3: CASSSQIKPYEQYF

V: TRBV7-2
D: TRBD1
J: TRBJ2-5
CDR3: CASSLGGTAQETQYF

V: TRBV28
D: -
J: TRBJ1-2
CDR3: CASSIRDYGYTF

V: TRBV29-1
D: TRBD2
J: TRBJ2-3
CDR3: CSVGPRGGGTDTQYF

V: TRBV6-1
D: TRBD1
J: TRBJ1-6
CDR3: CASSELDRGTPLHF

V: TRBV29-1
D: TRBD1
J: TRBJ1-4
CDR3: CSVDIGQGVEKLFF

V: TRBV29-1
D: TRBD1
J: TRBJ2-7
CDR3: CSVATGTGGWYEQYF